This T cell receptor (beta chain) stems from a study of T cell repertoires in cytomegalovirus infection. Across the whole study: It was the public TCR beta signatures that indicated both CMV infection and matching HLA type.

This clonotype was seen once. V lost 7 bases, J lost 4 bases, and 17 bases lay in between. Germline assignment: CDR1 MNHGY and CDR2 SAAAGT. The CDR3 runs to 14 residues. TCRdb recomputed calls from the reads with MiXCR, one row per CDR3 protein. The sample lists about 530,000 distinct CDR3 sequences, approximately 26% occurring once. This rearrangement joins TRBV6-8 to TRBJ2-7; D gene unclear. This receptor was obtained from a human donor in good health (CMV status not recorded). Some clones in this sample may be carry-over from other donors' samples. The sample was PBMCs. The CDR3 here is CASTKDGVPYEQYV. In nucleotides, the CDR3 is TGTGCCAGCACCAAGGACGGAGTTCCGTACGAGCAGTACGTC.